This entry features one T cell receptor beta chain sequence. Its antigen remains unidentified. The sample holds no much larger clone one base away, and base qualities are not on file. From V the trimming removes 5 bases and from J it removes 5 bases, while the gene matches leave 19 bases of the junction unaccounted for. CDR1 and CDR2, per the germline V gene (reference sequence), are LNHDA and SQIVND. Taken from cysteine to phenylalanine, the CDR3 has 19 residues. The kept DNA is CDR3 alone, 57 bases in frame from the first base. TCRbeta CDR3 regions were amplified from genomic DNA using the immunoSEQ Assay, a bias-controlled multiplex PCR. Concerning the study's data processing: Within the assay, amplification of reference gene primers was used to estimate how many nucleated cells each sample contained. Sequence reads were collapsed and filtered to measure the absolute abundance of every unique TCRbeta CDR3 rearrangement. Productive Simpson clonality was computed per sample as the square root of Simpson's diversity index over productive rearrangements. The table comes from immuneACCESS by way of TCRdb, which keeps in-frame sequences with V and J called. Part of the clones is missing from these tables; in studies checked, under half for an unresolved V gene and the rest for unknown reasons. V and J calls and clone size follow that table, whereas D and trimming were derived from the DNA. This sample holds about 80,000 clones; roughly 82% were observed only once. The ten biggest clones cover approximately 12% of the sample.

Collaborating institutions collected whole blood in K2EDTA tubes following their own protocols. For TCRbeta analysis, collaborator samples were shipped as frozen whole blood, as isolated PBMCs, or as DNA extracted from either sample type. The sample belongs to a study of blood T cell repertoires in COVID-19 (TCRdb year 2020). Looking at the study overall: Samples covering the acute and convalescent phases of COVID-19 were provided by collaborators in the United States, Italy and Spain. The dataset comprised deeply sampled blood TCRbeta repertoires from subjects exposed to, actively infected with, or recovered from COVID-19. Samples came from the ongoing ImmuneRACE study (first 160 participants) plus 1,254 subjects from 6 global collaborators. A de-identified subject ID, COVID-19 status, age in years and sex were almost always included in the sample metadata. A freely available public database, intended as a resource for researchers studying the immune response to SARS-CoV-2, is where the repertoires were released. The prospective study material was composed of cDNA or gDNA derived from T cells, B-cell-depleted T cells, or PBMCs. Where available, HLA class I and class II types were obtained from metadata supplied by the sample provider rather than from assay-based typing.

General findings and caveats noted by the study authors: The quantity of clinical and demographic metadata differed by source and by participant and was supplied without curation.

The TCR comes from a man older than 75 with acute or convalescent COVID-19. In this chain, TRBV19 is recombined with TRBJ2-1; a stretch of 9 junction bases matches TRBD1. Sequencing was performed on peripheral blood. DNA sequence: TGTGCCAGTAGTCCAAGGGGACAGGGTATCTCGCCAAGAAACAATGAGCAGTTCTTC. Its protein is CASSPRGQGISPRNNEQFF.